These 16 T cell receptor beta chains originate from one sample sequenced in a study of cytomegalovirus exposure and HLA in healthy donors (dated by TCRdb to 2017 to 2019). The method behind the library was the immunoSEQ multiplex PCR assay. A mixture of 60 forward primers for TCR Vbeta segments and 13 reverse primers for TCR Jbeta segments was used in the multiplex PCR. TCRdb provides this immuneACCESS table in a form limited to in-frame rearrangements. Some clones are lacking; in checked studies, under half of them reflect an unresolved V gene, and why the rest are absent is not known. The sample table shows more than 95,000 clones, and roughly 77% are seen once. The ten largest clones capture 10% to 13% of the sample. The sequenced sample was PBMCs. All receptors derive from a woman under 30 in good health and CMV-seropositive.

The chain recombines TRBV6-5 with TRBJ1-5; D might be TRBD1 (5 bases). Trimming pared 2 bases from V and 9 bases from J, leaving 11 bases between. Germline CDR1 MNHEY, CDR2 SVGAGI. The CDR3 sequence is 13 residues long. In DNA form, the CDR3 reads TGTGCCAGCAGTTACGGGGAGGGGAGGCCCCAGCATTTT. Amino acids: CASSYGEGRPQHF.

The chain has TRBV28 and TRBJ2-5; the D gene is possibly TRBD1 (7 bases). Trimming shortened V by 7 bases and J by 5 bases, and 23 bases separated the two germline ends. Germline V CDR1 and CDR2: MDHEN, SYDVKM. CDR3 length equals 16 residues. CDR3 coding DNA: TGTGCCAGCACCCTACCCTCTACAGGGGCGGGGGAGACCCAGTACTTC. This sequence encodes CASTLPSTGAGETQYF.

This rearrangement joins TRBV25-1 to TRBJ2-5; weak D call: TRBD2 (5 bases). V was pared by 3 bases and J by 3 bases, with 11 bases between. CDR1 is MGHDK and CDR2 is SYGVNS in the germline V gene. CDR3 length equals 14 residues. CDR3 nucleotide sequence: TGTGCCAGCAGTGATAGGGAGACCGAAGAGACCCAGTACTTC. The encoded protein is CASSDRETEETQYF.

Remarks on this clone: The sample holds other DNA sequences that translate to the same CDR3. This sequence joins TRBV7-2 and TRBJ1-6; unclear D gene. The CDR3 has 13 residues. Germline V gene data show CDR1 as SGHTA and CDR2 as FQGNSA. Trimming took 7 bases from V and 7 from J, leaving 11 bases between them. CDR3 in amino acids: CASTLKRNSPLHF. As DNA, the CDR3 is TGTGCCAGCACCCTCAAGAGGAATTCACCCCTCCACTTT.

The chain employs TRBV30 and TRBJ2-5; D is perhaps TRBD1 (6 bases). CDR3 length: 14 amino acids. V shed 4 bases and J shed 1 base, with 13 bases lying between them. Germline values: CDR1 GTSNPN, CDR2 SVGIG (reference sequence). In DNA, the CDR3 is TGTGCCTGGAATCTCGGACAGAGCCAAGAGACCCAGTACTTC. It specifies CAWNLGQSQETQYF.

V usage is TRBV28 and J usage is TRBJ2-7, with D perhaps TRBD2 (5 bases). The CDR3 length is 13 residues. Trimming removed 3 bases at V and 1 base at J, with 7 bases between. Per germline, CDR1 MDHEN and CDR2 SYDVKM. For the CDR3, the DNA is TGTGCCAGCAGTTTGGGAGCGTCCTACGAGCAGTACTTC. This encodes CASSLGASYEQYF.

The rearrangement links TRBV7-9 to TRBJ2-4; D may be TRBD2 (5 bases). The CDR3 covers 12 residues. Germline lookup yields CDR1 SEHNR and CDR2 FQNEAQ (reference sequence). The V end was cut by 3 bases, the J end by 5 bases, with 5 bases between. Here the CDR3 reads CASSLRENIQYF. CDR3 bases: TGTGCCAGCAGCTTGAGGGAAAACATTCAGTACTTC.

The rearrangement links TRBV11-2 to TRBJ2-5, with 8 bases aligning to TRBD1. Per germline, CDR1 SGHAT and CDR2 FQNNGV. The V and J ends lost 3 bases and 1 base, in that order; junction bases with no gene match: 1. The CDR3 has 14 residues. The CDR3 reads CASSLGTGQETQYF. The CDR3 DNA sequence: TGTGCCAGCAGCTTGGGGACAGGCCAAGAGACCCAGTACTTC.

This chain links TRBV29-1 with TRBJ2-1; 9 bases are a match to TRBD2. The CDR3 extends over 16 amino acids. Germline values: CDR1 SQVTM, CDR2 ANQGSEA. Trimming removed 6 bases from V and 5 bases from J; junction bases left unmatched: 14. CDR3 protein: CSVKAQRLAEDNEQFF. CDR3 nucleotide sequence: TGCAGCGTCAAAGCCCAAAGACTAGCGGAAGACAATGAGCAGTTCTTC.

The chain couples TRBV7-9 to TRBJ1-1, with D possibly TRBD1 on 5 matching bases. Trimming pared 3 bases from V and 0 bases from J, leaving 11 bases between. CDR1 and CDR2 from the germline V gene are SEHNR and FQNEAQ (reference sequence). The CDR3 length is 15 residues. CDR3 in amino acids: CASSLSGIMNTEAFF. The CDR3 coding sequence is TGTGCCAGCAGCTTGTCAGGGATTATGAACACTGAAGCTTTCTTT.

This clone came up once. This chain uses TRBV9 with TRBJ2-7; perhaps TRBD1 as D (6 bases). The CDR3 has 12 amino acids. Trimming removed 3 bases at V and 7 bases at J, with 11 bases between. CDR1 SGDLS and CDR2 YYNGEE come from the germline V gene. The DNA of the CDR3 is TGTGCCAGCAGCGCACAGGGCTGGGAGCAGTACTTC. This codes for CASSAQGWEQYF. Combining the CDR3 with reference TRBV9 and TRBJ2-7 gives the whole variable domain DSGVTQTPKHLITATGQRVTLRCSPRSGDLSVYWYQQSLDQGLQFLIQYYNGEERAKGNILERFSAQQFPDLHSELNLSSLELGDSALYFCASSAQGWEQYFGPGTRLTVT.

V gene TRBV30 combines with J gene TRBJ1-5; TRBD1 agrees at 8 bases. After removal of 2 bases from V and 1 base from J, the junction contained 4 bases not matched to a gene. This CDR3 is 15 amino acids long. The germline V gene encodes CDR1 GTSNPN and CDR2 SVGIG (reference sequence). In DNA, the CDR3 is TGTGCCTGGAGTTTGAGACAGGGGAGCAATCAGCCCCAGCATTTT. Its protein is CAWSLRQGSNQPQHF.

A few counts support this clone. The chain carries TRBV10-3 and TRBJ1-1, with a tentative D call TRBD1 (6 bases). Germline values: CDR1 ENHRY, CDR2 SYGVKD. The CDR3 extends over 13 amino acids. V was trimmed by 8 bases and J by 4 bases, leaving 14 bases between them. The CDR3 DNA sequence: TGTGCCATCGCGGGAGGGACATCCACTGAAGCTTTCTTT. Its translation is CAIAGGTSTEAFF.

The chain recombines TRBV5-1 with TRBJ1-1; D gene ambiguous. CDR3 length: 16 amino acids. The V gene's germline CDR1 is SGHRS and CDR2 YFSETQ. Trimming removed 0 bases at V and 1 base at J, with 13 bases between. This CDR3 reads CASSLAARTRNTEAFF. The CDR3 region has the DNA TGCGCCAGCAGCTTGGCCGCAAGGACTCGGAACACTGAAGCTTTCTTT. Full variable domain (missing parts from reference TRBV5-1 and TRBJ1-1): KAGVTQTPRYLIKTRGQQVTLSCSPISGHRSVSWYQQTPGQGLQFLFEYFSETQRNKGNFPGRFSGRQFSNSRSEMNVSTLELGDSALYLCASSLAARTRNTEAFFGQGTRLTVV.

The genes are TRBV30 and TRBJ1-4; D unresolved. Trimming stripped 5 bases from V and 0 bases from J, with 7 bases between. CDR1 GTSNPN and CDR2 SVGIG come from the germline V gene (reference sequence). CDR3 length: 13 residues. This CDR3 is CAWEKATNEKLFF. The CDR3 nucleotides read TGTGCCTGGGAGAAAGCAACTAATGAAAAACTGTTTTTT.

The gene calls are TRBV10-3 and TRBJ1-1, with TRBD1 identical over 9 bases. The V segment lost 9 bases and the J segment 6 bases; nucleotides outside the gene matches: 5. Germline V CDR1 and CDR2: ENHRY, SYGVKD. This CDR3 is 12 amino acids long. The CDR3 bases are TGTGCCATGTGGGACAGGGCGTCTGAAGCTTTCTTT. As protein: CAMWDRASEAFF.